This TCR beta chain was documented in a study of T cells in localized non-small cell lung cancer. Study observations and caveats: With higher T cell density in blood came longer overall survival.

The CDR3 contains 14 residues. Trimming took 3 bases from V and 8 from J, leaving 14 bases between them. Germline V gene sequence: CDR1 LNHDA, CDR2 SQIVND (reference sequence). Details on this clone: What it binds is unknown.

Using immunoSEQ multiplex PCR, the repertoire was profiled, and TCRdb retains in-frame clones only, with some absent. The sample gives over 70,000 clones, 86% of which show up once; about a fifth is in the top ten. The chain recombines TRBV19 with TRBJ2-1; a weak D match, TRBD1 (5 bases). The clonotype comes from a male donor aged 60 or older with stage III squamous cell lung carcinoma. The source material was peripheral blood, sampled before any cancer treatment. The CDR3: CASSMGPMGDEQFF. As DNA, the CDR3 is TGTGCCAGTAGTATGGGGCCAATGGGCGATGAGCAGTTCTTC. Using reference TRBV19 and TRBJ2-1 for the parts outside the CDR3, the full variable domain is DGGITQSPKYLFRKEGQNVTLSCEQNLNHDAMYWYRQDPGQGLRLIYYSQIVNDFQKGDIAEGYSVSREKKESFPLTVTSAQKNPTAFYLCASSMGPMGDEQFFGPGTRLTVL.